Here is one T cell receptor beta chain with its context. The target of this receptor is not known. This sample is drawn from a study of T cells expressing NK-cell markers (dated by TCRdb to the early 2020s). Regarding the complete study: In sorted CD3+CD56+NKG2C+, CD3+CD56+NKG2C- and CD3+CD56-NKG2C+ T-cell subsets from roughly 8 donors, TCR beta-chain repertoires were profiled. Among the eight sequenced donors, only one was HCMV-seronegative, while the other seven were HCMV-seropositive. Randomly selected healthy volunteers, three men and five women, were used as the eight sequenced donors. The libraries were sequenced on Illumina HiSeq 2000/2500, MiSeq or NextSeq, producing 2 x 150 bp reads. The study at large found these results: Those dominant clonotypes were again the most abundant among CD3+CD56-NKG2C+ cells in a few donors, at about 28.3-60.1%. Whether the expanded NKG2C-expressing T cell clones were specific for HCMV antigens was left unclear. In several donors, the dominant CD3+CD56+NKG2C+ clonotypes were found to rank among the top 10 CD8+ clonotypes and to make up about 1.0-7.0% of CD8+ T cells.

Looking up the germline V gene (reference sequence) yields CDR1 SEHNR and CDR2 FQNEAQ. The CDR3 numbers 16 residues from cysteine through phenylalanine. Only the protein is available. The instrument given in TCRdb is Illumina HiSeq 2000. TCR beta cDNA libraries were prepared using 5'RACE template switching, which introduced a universal primer site and unique molecular identifiers. Synthesis of cDNA was primed from the TCR beta constant segment and was followed by two consecutive PCR amplification steps. Processing in the source paper ran as follows. MIGEC handled demultiplexing of the reads and grouping by UMI, while MiTCR was used to assemble and quantify clonotypes. Only TCR cDNA sequences supported by at least two reads were kept to exclude erroneous sequences. The tcR package was used for downstream repertoire analysis, with clonotypes matched between fractions based on CDR3 nucleotide sequence plus V segment. VDJmatch was used to annotate antigen specificity against VDJdb, with one amino acid substitution allowed in CDR3. Each entry corresponds to one CDR3 protein sequence from reads that TCRdb reprocessed, and DNA is not given. The V and J calls shown here were made by TCRdb, not taken from the authors' results. This sample's table contains a few hundred thousand distinct CDR3 sequences. The ten largest clonotypes hold under 4.5% of the sample.

HCMV serostatus was determined by detecting HCMV-specific IgG in serum with a commercial ELISA kit. Peripheral blood mononuclear cells were isolated from blood by Ficoll density gradient centrifugation. The specimen sequenced was blood T cells: a sorted CD56 or NKG2C T cell subset, CD4+ or CD8+ T cells, or bulk PBMC T cells (not recorded which). The TCR originated in a young man in good health. Donor details come from another sample of the same person, matched by shared clones. Rearrangement joined TRBV7-9 to TRBJ2-5; TCRdb indicates TRBD1, and absent DNA this call remains unverified. This receptor carries the CDR3 CASSKSGTASQETQYF.